Reported below is one TCR beta chain. Antigen specificity is unknown. Here immunoSEQ multiplex PCR was the method, and the copy in TCRdb shows in-frame clones only, minus some. This table has some 2,500,000 clones, 80% to 95% appearing once. The study drew all its donors from Caucasian adults living in Nashville, Tennessee. The data were taken from a study of shared clonotypes between healthy human individuals. Study at large: Researchers drew samples from two women and a few men aged 18 to 49. CD4 naive and CD4 memory each took three plates per donor, while CD8 naive took two and CD8 memory one.

CDR1 and CDR2 (germline): SGHNT, YYREEE (reference sequence). The CDR3 extends over 15 amino acids. V shed 4 bases and J 6 bases; nucleotides not matched to a gene: 5. Study conclusions and caveats: Clonotype sharing across several donors was observed for around 4.5% of naive CD4 clonotypes.

This sequence originates from a man aged 18 to 29 in good health. Some clones in this sample may be carry-over from other donors' samples. This chain joins TRBV5-4 and TRBJ2-1, with 12 bases aligning to TRBD2. The sequenced material came from naive CD4+ T cells from PBMCs. Stated subset: CD45RA+ positively selected. The CDR3 region has the DNA TGTGCCAGCAGCCTGGGACTAGCGGGTGCCAATGAGCAGTTCTTC. Translating it yields CASSLGLAGANEQFF. The full variable domain, with the rest looked up from reference TRBV5-4 and TRBJ2-1, is ETGVTQSPTHLIKTRGQQVTLRCSSQSGHNTVSWYQQALGQGPQFIFQYYREEENGRGNFPPRFSGLQFPNYSSELNVNALELDDSALYLCASSLGLAGANEQFFGPGTRLTVL.